Sequencing of this T cell receptor (beta chain) was carried out in a study of blood T cell repertoires in COVID-19. Study-level information: COVID-19 samples, acute and convalescent, were from the United States, Italy and Spain.

Data came from immunoSEQ multiplex PCR; TCRdb stores just in-frame clones and leaves some out. The repertoire holds around 220,000 clones, 90% seen once, with about 15% in the top ten. Germline values: CDR1 LGHNA, CDR2 YNFKEQ. The CDR3 is 20 residues long. V trimming: 1 base; J trimming: 1 base; junction bases outside the gene matches: 14. Individuals aged 18 to 89 years were recruited from approximately 24 US areas. It was within 2 weeks before study entry that exposed participants met a COVID-19 case. This receptor was identified in a man aged 30 to 45 who had been exposed to COVID-19. Sequenced material: PBMCs or T cells enriched from blood (not recorded which). This chain joins TRBV4-2 and TRBJ2-3, with 10 bases aligning to TRBD2. The CDR3 reads CASSQAGLADIWHGTDTQYF. Here the CDR3 DNA reads TGTGCCAGCAGCCAAGCCGGACTAGCGGATATATGGCACGGCACAGATACGCAGTATTTT.